The 21 T cell receptor beta chains reported below all come from one sample, sequenced in a study of T-cell memory formation after mild COVID-19. TCRdb re-called the 5' RACE reads through MiXCR, storing one row per CDR3 protein. This sample has about 340,000 distinct CDR3 sequences; 13% occur once, and the top ten carry roughly 23%. The material sequenced was PBMCs or a T cell subset sorted from them (not recorded which). These receptors were taken from a young man who had mild COVID-19 (a few samples of this study predate the infection). Cell type and time point are not known.

This clonotype appeared a few times. The V gene is TRBV5-5, the J gene TRBJ1-4, with a weak D call TRBD1 (6 bases). This CDR3 contains 15 residues. V dropped 6 bases and J dropped 7 bases, with 19 bases sitting between them. Per the germline V gene, CDR1 is SGHKS and CDR2 is YYEKEE (reference sequence). The CDR3, as DNA: TGTGCCAGCACCCCCCCGGGGGGGGCTGTTGAAAAACTGTTTTTT. It is translated as CASTPPGGAVEKLFF.

V and J are TRBV3-1 and TRBJ1-3; TRBD1 aligns across 9 bases. Germline V gene data show CDR1 as LGHDT and CDR2 as YNNKEL (reference sequence). With 4 bases clipped from V and 0 bases from J, the junction kept 10 bases outside the gene matches. The CDR3 length is 18 residues. CDR3 in DNA: TGTGCCAGCAGCCCCGGGAGGCGGACAGGGGACTCTGGAAACACCATATATTTT. It encodes CASSPGRRTGDSGNTIYF. The complete variable domain, with remaining parts taken from reference TRBV3-1 and TRBJ1-3, reads DTAVSQTPKYLVTQMGNDKSIKCEQNLGHDTMYWYKQDSKKFLKIMFSYNNKELIINETVPNRFSPKSPDKAHLNLHINSLELGDSAVYFCASSPGRRTGDSGNTIYFGEGSWLTVV.

The chain combines TRBV7-9 with TRBJ1-1, with D unclear. Germline V CDR1 and CDR2: SEHNR, FQNEAQ (reference sequence). The CDR3 is made up of 14 amino acids. V was shortened by 5 bases and J by 6 bases, with 16 bases between the two germline ends. For the CDR3, the DNA is TGTGCCAGCAGCCTCCAAGGAGAGGTCCCTGAAGCTTTCTTT. It encodes CASSLQGEVPEAFF.

The V gene is TRBV9, the J gene TRBJ2-3, with 9 bases that match TRBD2. The V and J ends lost 0 bases and 4 bases, in that order; junction bases with no gene match: 3. The CDR3 is 15 residues long. Germline values: CDR1 SGDLS, CDR2 YYNGEE. In DNA, the CDR3 is TGTGCCAGCAGCGTAGCTGAGCGGGGGGCAGATACGCAGTATTTT. It codes for CASSVAERGADTQYF.

The chain uses TRBV5-1 and TRBJ1-1; 9 nucleotides agree with TRBD1. Germline V CDR1 and CDR2: SGHRS, YFSETQ. Trimming removed 4 bases from V and 0 bases from J; junction bases left unmatched: 4. The CDR3 covers 15 residues. The CDR3 DNA is TGCGCCAGCAGCAGAGGGACAGGGATGAACACTGAAGCTTTCTTT. This sequence encodes CASSRGTGMNTEAFF.

The chain employs TRBV11-2 and TRBJ1-4; D might be TRBD1 (5 bases). The germline gives CDR1 SGHAT, CDR2 FQNNGV. The CDR3 is 15 residues long. V was trimmed by 2 bases and J by 4 bases, leaving 11 bases between them. CDR3 in amino acids: CASSLTGRNNEKLFF. In nucleotides, the CDR3 is TGTGCCAGCAGCTTAACGGGACGGAATAATGAAAAACTGTTTTTT. The entire variable domain, with the rest obtained from reference TRBV11-2 and TRBJ1-4, is as follows: EAGVAQSPRYKIIEKRQSVAFWCNPISGHATLYWYQQILGQGPKLLIQFQNNGVVDDSQLPKDRFSAERLKGVDSTLKIQPAKLEDSAVYLCASSLTGRNNEKLFFGSGTQLSVL.

A remark on this clonotype: This sequence may be a read error, since a much larger clone differs from it by one base. V gene TRBV6-5 combines with J gene TRBJ2-5, with 8 bases identical to TRBD1. Germline V gene data show CDR1 as MNHEY and CDR2 as SVGAGI. The V segment lost 7 bases and the J segment 7 bases; nucleotides outside the gene matches: 14. This CDR3 contains 15 residues. In nucleotides, the CDR3 is TGTGCCAGCACGGCCGGACAGGGTTCGTGGGGGACCCAGTACTTC. This gives the protein CASTAGQGSWGTQYF.

This clonotype has at least ten counts. This CDR3 is CASSDSAGGGNNEQFF. As DNA, the CDR3 is TGTGCCAGCAGTGACTCCGCTGGCGGGGGAAACAATGAGCAGTTCTTC. The chain combines TRBV6-4 with TRBJ2-1, with TRBD2 matching over 7 bases. CDR3 length: 16 amino acids. With V trimmed by 0 bases and J by 5 bases, 7 bases remained unmatched. The germline gives CDR1 MRHNA, CDR2 SNTAGT.

This clonotype was counted between two and nine times. V and J are TRBV19 and TRBJ2-3; D call uncertain. Germline CDR1 and CDR2: LNHDA and SQIVND (reference sequence). V was pared by 4 bases and J by 6 bases, with 17 bases between. The CDR3 covers 15 residues. The CDR3 nucleotides are TGTGCCAGTAGTACCGAACCCTCCATTACCGATACGCAGTATTTT. Amino acids: CASSTEPSITDTQYF.

This clonotype was seen only a few times. V gene TRBV12-3 or TRBV12-4 combines with J gene TRBJ2-7; D is ambiguous. Trimming took off 5 bases at V and 7 bases at J, with 18 bases between the two ends. The CDR3 has 14 amino acids. The CDR3 sequence: CASSPPSRTLEQYF. The CDR3 coding sequence is TGTGCCAGCAGTCCGCCATCGCGCACCCTTGAGCAGTACTTC.

V is TRBV4-3 and J is TRBJ2-5, with TRBD2 matching over 9 bases. V shed 4 bases, J shed 1 base, and the junction held 7 bases outside the gene matches. Germline CDR1 reads LGHNA; CDR2 reads YSLEER. CDR3 length: 16 amino acids. CDR3 amino acids: CASSPRGGRFQETQYF. The CDR3 DNA follows: TGCGCCAGCAGCCCGCGGGGGGGCAGGTTCCAAGAGACCCAGTACTTC.

The chain links TRBV5-1 to TRBJ2-1; a weak D match, TRBD1 (5 bases). V gave up 0 bases and J gave up 8 bases, with 15 bases separating them. Looked up from germline, CDR1 is SGHRS and CDR2 is YFSETQ. CDR3 length: 15 amino acids. In nucleotides, the CDR3 is TGCGCCAGCAGCTTGGACCAGGGTCTACCCCATGAGCAGTTCTTC. Protein: CASSLDQGLPHEQFF.

The CDR3 here is CASSQDLGLAGGQETQYF. Written as DNA, the CDR3 is TGCGCCAGCAGCCAAGATTTGGGGCTAGCGGGGGGACAAGAGACCCAGTACTTC. The rearrangement uses TRBV4-1 and TRBJ2-5, with 11 bases fitting TRBD2. V lost 0 bases, J lost 2 bases, and 8 bases stayed unmatched. Germline V gene lookup returns CDR1 MGHRA and CDR2 YSYEKL. CDR3 length: 18 amino acids.

The rearrangement joins TRBV18 to TRBJ2-5; 7 nucleotides line up with TRBD1. The CDR3 runs 15 residues. Losses at the gene ends were 1 base for V and 5 bases for J; bases not matched to a gene: 7. Germline values: CDR1 KGHSH, CDR2 LQKENI. The CDR3 DNA follows: TGTGCCAGCTCACCACGCCCGACAGGGTCCGAGACCCAGTACTTC. Its protein product is CASSPRPTGSETQYF.

This clonotype was counted between two and nine times. The genes are TRBV9 and TRBJ2-2; D is ambiguous. Trimming stripped 2 bases from V and 7 bases from J, with 12 bases between. This CDR3 region has 14 residues. The germline CDR1 and CDR2 sequences are SGDLS and YYNGEE. The CDR3 sequence: CASSVPSWGGELFF. CDR3 DNA sequence: TGTGCCAGCAGCGTCCCCTCTTGGGGCGGGGAGCTGTTTTTT.

In its sample, this clonotype was seen a few times. The chain carries TRBV27 and TRBJ1-2; 8 nucleotides agree with TRBD1. Germline CDR1 reads MNHEY; CDR2 reads SMNVEV (reference sequence). The V gene end was trimmed by 3 bases and the J gene end by 8 bases; junction bases not matched to a gene: 8. CDR3 length: 14 amino acids. Here the CDR3 reads CASSFRTGIGGYTF. The DNA for the CDR3 is TGTGCCAGCAGTTTTAGGACAGGGATAGGAGGCTACACCTTC.

The chain employs TRBV10-3 and TRBJ1-2, with a possible D match to TRBD1 (5 bases). The length of the CDR3 is 13 residues. With 7 bases removed from V and 2 bases from J, the gap between germline ends came to 11 bases. Germline loops: CDR1 ENHRY, CDR2 SYGVKD. CDR3 region: CAIKAGPNYGYTF. CDR3 DNA sequence: TGTGCCATCAAGGCGGGGCCGAACTATGGCTACACCTTC.

This clonotype was picked up a small number of times. The chain combines TRBV7-2 with TRBJ1-4; 8 bases line up with TRBD1. The germline gives CDR1 SGHTA, CDR2 FQGNSA. V lost 5 bases and J lost 4; bases outside the gene matches: 6. The CDR3 is 15 residues long. CDR3: CASSQTGVNNEKLFF. The CDR3 DNA reads TGTGCCAGCAGCCAGACAGGGGTGAATAATGAAAAACTGTTTTTT. The variable domain in full, completed from reference TRBV7-2 and TRBJ1-4, reads GAGVSQSPSNKVTEKGKDVELRCDPISGHTALYWYRQSLGQGLEFLIYFQGNSAPDKSGLPSDRFSAERTGGSVSTLTIQRTQQEDSAVYLCASSQTGVNNEKLFFGSGTQLSVL.

The chain is built from TRBV6-5 and TRBJ1-5, with unresolved D. From germline, CDR1 is MNHEY and CDR2 SVGAGI. The CDR3 runs 14 residues. V dropped 3 bases and J dropped 3 bases, with 9 bases sitting between them. The CDR3 bases are TGTGCCAGCAGTTATGGACGGCTCAATCAGCCCCAGCATTTT. It codes for CASSYGRLNQPQHF.

This clonotype was seen a handful of times. The gene calls are TRBV4-1 and TRBJ1-6, with TRBD1 matching over 7 bases. CDR1 and CDR2 from the germline V gene are MGHRA and YSYEKL. The trim removed 4 bases at V and 9 bases at J, leaving 12 bases unmatched. CDR3 size: 16 residues. CDR3 bases: TGCGCCAGCAGCCTACCCACCGGGACAGCGAGTTCACCCCTCCACTTT. This sequence encodes CASSLPTGTASSPLHF.

This clonotype was detected a few times. This chain's CDR3 is CASSLGAGTGELFF. The CDR3 region has the DNA TGTGCCAGCAGCTTAGGGGCGGGCACCGGGGAGCTGTTTTTT. This chain joins TRBV7-2 and TRBJ2-2; D is perhaps TRBD2 (5 bases). Trimming took 1 base from V and 4 from J, leaving 7 bases between them. Germline V gene lookup returns CDR1 SGHTA and CDR2 FQGNSA. CDR3 length equals 14 residues.